Following are 9 T cell receptor beta chains from one sample sequenced in a study of cytomegalovirus exposure and HLA in healthy donors. TCRdb's copy holds only in-frame clones and misses some; the assay was immunoSEQ multiplex PCR. The sample includes 120,000 or so clones, about 85% seen only once; the top ten take 4% to 5.5%. Source material: PBMCs. These receptor sequences come from a young man in good health and CMV-seropositive.

V usage is TRBV5-4 and J usage is TRBJ2-5; D not resolved. V shed 4 bases and J shed 0 bases, with 7 bases lying between them. The CDR3 has 13 amino acids. The germline V gene has CDR1 SGHNT and CDR2 YYREEE (reference sequence). The CDR3 coding sequence is TGTGCCAGCAGCCTACAGTACCAAGAGACCCAGTACTTC. This encodes CASSLQYQETQYF.

The rearrangement uses TRBV5-4 and TRBJ2-7; D might be TRBD2 (5 bases). V was trimmed by 4 bases and J by 2 bases, leaving 19 bases between them. CDR3 length: 16 amino acids. CDR1 is SGHNT, CDR2 YYREEE, per germline (reference sequence). The CDR3 spells CASSLNPGGPTYEQYF. The CDR3 bases are TGTGCCAGCAGCCTCAACCCAGGAGGCCCTACCTACGAGCAGTACTTC.

The chain combines TRBV7-8 with TRBJ2-3, with 7 bases aligning to TRBD2. The germline V gene encodes CDR1 SGHVS and CDR2 FQNEAQ. The CDR3 spans 16 residues. V dropped 7 bases and J dropped 2; count of bases not matched to a gene: 12. The CDR3 DNA reads TGTGCCAGCACCATCAAACGGGGGGAGGACACAGATACGCAGTATTTT. Residues: CASTIKRGEDTDTQYF.

This rearrangement joins TRBV18 to TRBJ1-1; D not resolved. Germline-derived CDR1 and CDR2 are KGHSH and LQKENI. This CDR3 spans 15 amino acids. V gave up 2 bases and J gave up 0 bases, with 10 bases separating them. CDR3 region: CASSPIHDMNTEAFF. The CDR3 coding sequence is TGTGCCAGCTCACCAATCCACGACATGAACACTGAAGCTTTCTTT.

CDR3: CASSIFPVVDGYTF. The DNA of the CDR3 is TGTGCCAGTAGTATATTCCCGGTCGTGGATGGCTACACCTTC. The chain combines TRBV19 with TRBJ1-2; D is uncertain. The ends were cut back, 2 bases at V and 6 bases at J, with 13 bases in the middle. The CDR3 covers 14 residues. From germline, CDR1 is LNHDA and CDR2 SQIVND (reference sequence). Together with reference TRBV19 and TRBJ1-2, the CDR3 gives the full variable domain: DGGITQSPKYLFRKEGQNVTLSCEQNLNHDAMYWYRQDPGQGLRLIYYSQIVNDFQKGDIAEGYSVSREKKESFPLTVTSAQKNPTAFYLCASSIFPVVDGYTFGSGTRLTVV.

This chain links TRBV7-9 with TRBJ1-1, with no clear D. Germline V lookup: CDR1 SEHNR, CDR2 FQNEAQ (reference sequence). CDR3 length: 13 residues. V lost 1 base to trimming and J lost 5 bases, with 8 bases between them. As DNA, the CDR3 is TGTGCCAGCAGCTTAGAGTCGGGAACTGAAGCTTTCTTT. Encoded protein: CASSLESGTEAFF.

The chain employs TRBV2 and TRBJ1-6, with TRBD1 matching over 7 bases. CDR1 is SNHLY and CDR2 is FYNNEI in the germline V gene. This CDR3 has 14 residues. V shed 5 bases, J shed 7 bases, and the junction held 5 bases outside the gene matches. This chain's CDR3 is CASSYRGGNSPLHF. CDR3 DNA: TGTGCCAGCAGTTACAGGGGAGGAAATTCACCCCTCCACTTT.

CDR3 nucleotide sequence: TGTGCCAGCAGCCACGCACCGCGGGAGGGATCACCCCTCCACTTT. Translated, it gives CASSHAPREGSPLHF. V usage is TRBV14 and J usage is TRBJ1-6; D ambiguous. Trimming cost V 3 bases and J 10 bases, with 16 bases left between them. The CDR3 runs 15 residues. The V gene's germline CDR1 is SGHDN and CDR2 FVKESK.

V usage is TRBV2 and J usage is TRBJ1-5, with 12 nucleotides matching TRBD1. Losses at the gene ends were 2 bases for V and 6 bases for J; bases not matched to a gene: 8. The CDR3 extends over 17 amino acids. Germline loops: CDR1 SNHLY, CDR2 FYNNEI. CDR3 protein: CASSEWGTGGTGQPQHF. Written as DNA, the CDR3 is TGTGCCAGCAGTGAATGGGGGACAGGGGGCACGGGTCAGCCCCAGCATTTT.